This is a list of T cell receptor beta chains from one sample in a study of shared clonotypes between healthy human individuals. Some clones are missing from TCRdb's copy, which holds only in-frame ones; the method was immunoSEQ multiplex PCR. The table has around 2,100,000 clones, about 95% seen once. The sample was naive CD8+ T cells sorted from blood. The source is a man between 18 and 35 years old in good health. CDR3s include the opening cysteine and the closing phenylalanine or tryptophan. D genes are given only for firm matches. Only some rows state a clone size, as once, few, many or a class for expanded clones.

j_gene: TRBJ1-5
abundance: NA
d_gene: NA
v_gene: TRBV10-3
CDR3aa: CAISESSDVGQPQHF
CDR3nt: TGTGCCATCAGTGAGTCGTCAGACGTCGGACAGCCCCAGCATTTT

j_gene: TRBJ1-1
abundance: NA
d_gene: NA
v_gene: TRBV9
CDR3aa: CASSVGGSAEAFF
CDR3nt: TGTGCCAGCAGCGTAGGAGGAAGCGCTGAAGCTTTCTTT

j_gene: TRBJ2-7
abundance: NA
d_gene: NA
v_gene: TRBV27
CDR3aa: CASSLSYVGQGSYEQYF
CDR3nt: TGTGCCAGCAGTTTGTCATACGTCGGGCAGGGCTCCTACGAGCAGTACTTC

j_gene: TRBJ1-5
abundance: NA
d_gene: NA
v_gene: TRBV4-3
CDR3aa: CASSRVLDYNEPQHF
CDR3nt: TGCGCCAGCAGTCGCGTTTTGGACTATAACGAGCCCCAGCATTTT

j_gene: TRBJ1-6
abundance: NA
d_gene: NA
v_gene: TRBV28
CDR3aa: CASSFTGRSSPLHF
CDR3nt: TGTGCCAGCAGTTTTACGGGGAGGTCGTCACCCCTCCACTTT

j_gene: TRBJ2-5
abundance: NA
d_gene: NA
v_gene: TRBV4-1
CDR3aa: CASSQGAGSSETQYF
CDR3nt: TGCGCCAGCAGCCAAGGAGCCGGGTCATCGGAGACCCAGTACTTC

j_gene: TRBJ2-2
abundance: NA
d_gene: NA
v_gene: TRBV28
CDR3aa: CASSLHNTGELFF
CDR3nt: TGTGCCAGCAGTTTGCACAACACCGGGGAGCTGTTTTTT

j_gene: TRBJ2-2
abundance: once
d_gene: NA
v_gene: TRBV14
CDR3aa: CASSPWTKAGELFF
CDR3nt: TGTGCCAGCAGCCCATGGACAAAGGCCGGGGAGCTGTTTTTT

j_gene: TRBJ2-5
abundance: once
d_gene: NA
v_gene: TRBV4-3
CDR3aa: CASSQELIETQYF
CDR3nt: TGCGCCAGCAGCCAAGAATTGATAGAGACCCAGTACTTC

j_gene: TRBJ1-5
abundance: few
d_gene: NA
v_gene: TRBV4-1
CDR3aa: CASSQGGQPQHF
CDR3nt: TGCGCCAGCAGCCAAGGGGGTCAGCCCCAGCATTTT

j_gene: TRBJ1-4
abundance: NA
d_gene: NA
v_gene: TRBV7-9
CDR3aa: CASSSFIGGDEKLFF
CDR3nt: TGTGCCAGCAGCTCGTTCATTGGGGGTGACGAAAAACTGTTTTTT

j_gene: TRBJ2-1
abundance: NA
d_gene: NA
v_gene: TRBV9
CDR3aa: CASSVELVPYNEQFF
CDR3nt: TGTGCCAGCAGCGTAGAACTAGTACCCTACAATGAGCAGTTCTTC

j_gene: TRBJ1-5
abundance: once
d_gene: NA
v_gene: TRBV30
CDR3aa: CAWSVEREGYQPQHF
CDR3nt: TGTGCCTGGAGTGTAGAACGTGAGGGATATCAGCCCCAGCATTTT

j_gene: TRBJ2-7
abundance: NA
d_gene: NA
v_gene: TRBV19
CDR3aa: CASSSGERSYEQYF
CDR3nt: TGTGCCAGTAGTTCAGGGGAAAGATCCTACGAGCAGTACTTC

j_gene: TRBJ1-1
abundance: NA
d_gene: NA
v_gene: TRBV11-2
CDR3aa: CASSSQGGRGTEAFF
CDR3nt: TGTGCCAGCAGCTCCCAAGGCGGACGGGGCACTGAAGCTTTCTTT

j_gene: TRBJ2-1
abundance: NA
d_gene: NA
v_gene: TRBV15
CDR3aa: CATSSDLSSYNEQFF
CDR3nt: TGTGCCACCAGCTCGGACTTATCCTCCTACAATGAGCAGTTCTTC

j_gene: TRBJ1-6
abundance: NA
d_gene: NA
v_gene: TRBV4-1
CDR3aa: CASSQGTGVYNSPLHF
CDR3nt: TGCGCCAGCAGCCAAGGTACAGGTGTCTATAATTCACCCCTCCACTTT

j_gene: TRBJ1-3
abundance: NA
d_gene: NA
v_gene: TRBV14
CDR3aa: CASSQVVTHAGNTIYF
CDR3nt: TGTGCCAGCAGCCAAGTCGTCACCCACGCTGGAAACACCATATATTTT

j_gene: TRBJ2-7
abundance: NA
d_gene: TRBD2
v_gene: TRBV9
CDR3aa: CASSQAGGPYEQYF
CDR3nt: TGTGCCAGCAGCCAAGCGGGAGGGCCGTACGAGCAGTACTTC

j_gene: TRBJ2-7
abundance: NA
d_gene: NA
v_gene: TRBV25-1
CDR3aa: CASSEYEFQDYEQYF
CDR3nt: TGTGCCAGCAGTGAATATGAGTTTCAGGACTACGAGCAGTACTTC

j_gene: TRBJ2-3
abundance: NA
d_gene: TRBD1
v_gene: TRBV5-5
CDR3aa: CASSWDRVGSTDTQYF
CDR3nt: TGTGCCAGCAGCTGGGACAGGGTTGGGAGCACAGATACGCAGTATTTT

j_gene: TRBJ1-1
abundance: once
d_gene: NA
v_gene: TRBV6-5
CDR3aa: CASSYSKGRLTEAFF
CDR3nt: TGTGCCAGCAGTTACTCGAAAGGACGGCTCACTGAAGCTTTCTTT

j_gene: TRBJ1-2
abundance: once
d_gene: NA
v_gene: TRBV28
CDR3aa: CASSSPTELNYGYTF
CDR3nt: TGTGCCAGCAGTTCACCCACAGAACTAAACTATGGCTACACCTTC

j_gene: TRBJ2-2
abundance: NA
d_gene: NA
v_gene: TRBV28
CDR3aa: CASSYRGPGELFF
CDR3nt: TGTGCCAGCAGTTACCGGGGGCCCGGGGAGCTGTTTTTT

j_gene: TRBJ2-6
abundance: NA
d_gene: NA
v_gene: TRBV27
CDR3aa: CASSSSGANVLTF
CDR3nt: TGTGCCAGCAGCTCCTCTGGGGCCAACGTCCTGACTTTC

j_gene: TRBJ2-5
abundance: NA
d_gene: TRBD2
v_gene: TRBV7-2
CDR3aa: CASSPAGREGPGETQYF
CDR3nt: TGTGCCAGCAGCCCTGCTGGGCGGGAGGGCCCCGGGGAGACCCAGTACTTC

j_gene: TRBJ1-6
abundance: NA
d_gene: NA
v_gene: TRBV15
CDR3aa: CATSREMGGLYNSPLHF
CDR3nt: TGTGCCACCAGCAGAGAAATGGGCGGCCTGTATAATTCACCCCTCCACTTT

j_gene: TRBJ2-7
abundance: once
d_gene: NA
v_gene: TRBV7-9
CDR3aa: CASSHPDGYEQYF
CDR3nt: TGTGCCAGCAGTCACCCAGACGGCTACGAGCAGTACTTC

j_gene: TRBJ2-7
abundance: once
d_gene: TRBD1
v_gene: TRBV19
CDR3aa: CATSWDRGNEQYF
CDR3nt: TGTGCCACCTCTTGGGACAGGGGCAACGAGCAGTACTTC

j_gene: TRBJ2-1
abundance: NA
d_gene: NA
v_gene: TRBV10-2
CDR3aa: CASSESTFAAYNEQFF
CDR3nt: TGCGCCAGCAGTGAGTCGACGTTTGCAGCCTACAATGAGCAGTTCTTC

j_gene: TRBJ2-7
abundance: NA
d_gene: NA
v_gene: TRBV4-1
CDR3aa: CASSQVGSYEQYF
CDR3nt: TGCGCCAGCAGCCAAGTAGGATCCTACGAGCAGTACTTC

j_gene: TRBJ1-2
abundance: NA
d_gene: NA
v_gene: TRBV19
CDR3aa: CASSIDFANYGYTF
CDR3nt: TGTGCCAGTAGTATAGATTTCGCAAACTATGGCTACACCTTC

j_gene: TRBJ1-1
abundance: NA
d_gene: NA
v_gene: TRBV6-5
CDR3aa: CASSFLENTEAFF
CDR3nt: TGTGCCAGCAGTTTTCTGGAGAACACTGAAGCTTTCTTT

j_gene: TRBJ2-5
abundance: NA
d_gene: NA
v_gene: TRBV15
CDR3aa: CATSRVPAAQETQYF
CDR3nt: TGTGCCACCAGCAGAGTTCCGGCAGCGCAAGAGACCCAGTACTTC

j_gene: TRBJ2-1
abundance: NA
d_gene: TRBD2
v_gene: TRBV6-5
CDR3aa: CASTGRTSSYNEQFF
CDR3nt: TGTGCCAGCACCGGGAGGACTAGCTCCTACAATGAGCAGTTCTTC

j_gene: TRBJ2-3
abundance: NA
d_gene: TRBD2
v_gene: TRBV15
CDR3aa: CATSGPFSGGPTDTQYF
CDR3nt: TGTGCCACCAGCGGACCCTTTAGCGGGGGGCCGACAGATACGCAGTATTTT

j_gene: TRBJ2-7
abundance: NA
d_gene: TRBD1
v_gene: TRBV4-3
CDR3aa: CASSQEGQGSSYEQYF
CDR3nt: TGCGCCAGCAGCCAAGAGGGACAGGGAAGTTCCTACGAGCAGTACTTC

j_gene: TRBJ2-7
abundance: NA
d_gene: TRBD2
v_gene: TRBV11-2
CDR3aa: CASSLEASGGYEQYF
CDR3nt: TGTGCCAGCAGCTTAGAGGCTAGCGGGGGATACGAGCAGTACTTC

j_gene: TRBJ2-7
abundance: NA
d_gene: TRBD1
v_gene: TRBV19
CDR3aa: CASSAGTGPYEQYF
CDR3nt: TGTGCCAGTAGTGCCGGGACAGGGCCCTACGAGCAGTACTTC

j_gene: TRBJ1-2
abundance: NA
d_gene: NA
v_gene: TRBV27
CDR3aa: CASGSGRGYTF
CDR3nt: TGTGCCAGTGGTTCAGGCAGAGGCTACACCTTC

j_gene: TRBJ1-2
abundance: NA
d_gene: TRBD1
v_gene: TRBV28
CDR3aa: CASSLGTGNGYTF
CDR3nt: TGTGCCAGCAGTTTAGGGACAGGGAACGGCTACACCTTC

j_gene: TRBJ2-3
abundance: NA
d_gene: NA
v_gene: TRBV5-4
CDR3aa: CASSFLNTDTQYF
CDR3nt: TGTGCCAGCAGCTTTCTCAACACAGATACGCAGTATTTT

j_gene: TRBJ1-5
abundance: once
d_gene: NA
v_gene: TRBV7-2
CDR3aa: CASSLGRYSNQPQHF
CDR3nt: TGTGCCAGCAGCTTAGGGAGATATAGCAATCAGCCCCAGCATTTT

j_gene: TRBJ2-7
abundance: NA
d_gene: TRBD1
v_gene: TRBV9
CDR3aa: CASSPGQSFYEQYF
CDR3nt: TGTGCCAGCAGCCCGGGACAGAGCTTCTACGAGCAGTACTTC

j_gene: TRBJ1-2
abundance: NA
d_gene: TRBD1
v_gene: TRBV19
CDR3aa: CASSQTGGLWGYTF
CDR3nt: TGTGCCAGTAGTCAGACAGGGGGCCTCTGGGGCTACACCTTC

j_gene: TRBJ2-7
abundance: NA
d_gene: TRBD2
v_gene: TRBV27
CDR3aa: CASSLGGSPYEQYF
CDR3nt: TGTGCCAGCAGTTTGGGCGGGAGTCCGTACGAGCAGTACTTC

j_gene: TRBJ2-5
abundance: NA
d_gene: TRBD2
v_gene: TRBV27
CDR3aa: CASSFLGVAGTQETQYF
CDR3nt: TGTGCCAGCAGTTTTTTAGGGGTAGCGGGGACTCAAGAGACCCAGTACTTC

j_gene: TRBJ2-7
abundance: NA
d_gene: NA
v_gene: TRBV7-8
CDR3aa: CASSSPGRTSYEQYF
CDR3nt: TGTGCCAGCAGCTCACCGGGACGGACTTCCTACGAGCAGTACTTC

j_gene: TRBJ2-4
abundance: NA
d_gene: NA
v_gene: TRBV4-1
CDR3aa: CASSQIGASKNIQYF
CDR3nt: TGCGCCAGCAGCCAGATAGGGGCGAGCAAAAACATTCAGTACTTC

j_gene: TRBJ2-7
abundance: NA
d_gene: TRBD1
v_gene: TRBV5-1
CDR3aa: CASRTGQGLNEQYF
CDR3nt: TGCGCCAGCAGAACGGGACAGGGGCTCAACGAGCAGTACTTC

j_gene: TRBJ1-6
abundance: NA
d_gene: NA
v_gene: TRBV2
CDR3aa: CASSDLVISPLHF
CDR3nt: TGTGCCAGCAGTGATCTGGTCATATCACCCCTCCACTTT